Following are 17 T cell receptor beta chains from one sample sequenced in a study of identical twins. MiXCR was run by TCRdb on the 5' RACE reads, yielding one entry per CDR3 protein. The sample yields about 720,000 distinct CDR3 sequences, around 8.6% seen once. A further study also used this sample, focusing on yellow fever vaccine responses in identical twins.

Sequenced material: PBMCs. The source of these receptors is a woman between 18 and 29 years old in good health.

The V gene is TRBV24-1, the J gene TRBJ2-3; possibly TRBD1 for D (6 bases). V gave up 0 bases and J gave up 7 bases, with 13 bases separating them. CDR1 and CDR2 from the germline V gene are KGHDR and SFDVKD. The CDR3 sequence is 15 residues long. The CDR3 DNA follows: TGTGCCACCAGTGATTTGCGGTCAGGGGAAAATACGCAGTATTTT. The encoded protein is CATSDLRSGENTQYF.

The chain employs TRBV6-5 and TRBJ1-2, with TRBD1 matching over 10 bases. Germline V lookup: CDR1 MNHEY, CDR2 SVGAGI. Trimming removed 8 bases from V and 5 bases from J; junction bases left unmatched: 2. This CDR3 region has 12 residues. The CDR3 sequence: CASGDRGYGYTF. The CDR3 DNA sequence: TGTGCCAGCGGGGACAGGGGTTATGGCTACACCTTC.

This clonotype was recorded many times. The chain recombines TRBV20-1 with TRBJ2-1; no definite D call. Deletions cut 2 bases from V and 0 bases from J, with 5 bases between. Germline V lookup: CDR1 DFQATT, CDR2 SNEGSKA (reference sequence). This CDR3 has 13 amino acids. CDR3 DNA sequence: TGCAGTGCTAGACGCAGCTCCTACAATGAGCAGTTCTTC. It translates to CSARRSSYNEQFF.

The chain recombines TRBV18 with TRBJ2-1, with 7 bases lining up with TRBD1. The CDR3 consists of 16 residues. J was trimmed by 10 bases and V by 3 bases; bases with no gene match: 15. Germline lookup yields CDR1 KGHSH and CDR2 LQKENI. For the CDR3, the DNA is TGTGCCAGCTCACCCCCCGGACAGGAGTTCGGGTACGAGCAGTTCTTC. Encoded protein: CASSPPGQEFGYEQFF.

In its sample, this clonotype was seen a few times. This chain links TRBV18 with TRBJ2-5; D remains ambiguous. This CDR3 region has 15 residues. Trimming stripped 6 bases from V and 5 bases from J, with 19 bases between. Germline loops: CDR1 KGHSH, CDR2 LQKENI. This CDR3 is CASSPVETMMETQYF. The CDR3, as DNA: TGTGCCAGCTCTCCGGTGGAGACAATGATGGAGACCCAGTACTTC.

This clonotype has just a few counts. The chain uses TRBV27 and TRBJ1-2; the match to TRBD1 covers 10 bases. CDR3 length: 15 amino acids. From germline, CDR1 is MNHEY and CDR2 SMNVEV (reference sequence). Trimming took 2 bases from V and 6 from J; bases not matched to a gene: 6. The CDR3 nucleotides read TGTGCCAGCAGTTTAGGCGGGACAGGGGAAGATGGCTACACCTTC. The encoded protein is CASSLGGTGEDGYTF.

This clonotype has a handful of counts. This chain connects TRBV3-1 to TRBJ1-2, with D perhaps TRBD1 (5 bases). Germline CDR1 is LGHDT and CDR2 is YNNKEL (reference sequence). V was clipped by 4 bases and J by 7 bases, with 19 bases between them. CDR3 length: 15 amino acids. CDR3 nucleotides: TGTGCCAGCAGCCTGAGTGGGAGGGGACCTATTGGCTACACCTTC. This sequence encodes CASSLSGRGPIGYTF.

The chain combines TRBV19 with TRBJ2-2, with 8 bases fitting TRBD1. The V gene end was trimmed by 7 bases and the J gene end by 2 bases; junction bases not matched to a gene: 12. CDR3 length: 17 residues. Germline values: CDR1 LNHDA, CDR2 SQIVND (reference sequence). The CDR3 nucleotides read TGTGCCAGTACCCCGAGGTTTGGGACAGGCAACACCGGGGAGCTGTTTTTT. This sequence encodes CASTPRFGTGNTGELFF.

This clonotype was seen at least ten times. The chain employs TRBV7-6 and TRBJ2-7; 9 positions match TRBD1. Germline CDR1 reads SGHVS; CDR2 reads FNYEAQ. Trimming removed 8 bases from V and 5 bases from J; junction bases left unmatched: 10. CDR3 length: 14 residues. The CDR3 region is CASRQRDRVNEQYF. CDR3 nucleotides: TGTGCCAGCCGCCAGAGGGACAGGGTCAACGAGCAGTACTTC.

In this sample, this clonotype turned up a few times. The chain combines TRBV12-3 or TRBV12-4 with TRBJ1-5; 7 bases fit TRBD1. V shed 6 bases and J 1 base; nucleotides not matched to a gene: 9. The CDR3 has 16 residues. CDR3 region: CASSRIGQESNQPQHF. As DNA, the CDR3 is TGTGCCAGCAGCCGGATCGGACAGGAGAGCAATCAGCCCCAGCATTTT.

There are a few counts of this clonotype. The V call is TRBV5-4, the J call TRBJ1-4; 10 bases are a match to TRBD1. The CDR3 has 15 amino acids. V lost 6 bases, J lost 7 bases, and 9 bases stayed unmatched. Germline V CDR1 and CDR2: SGHNT, YYREEE (reference sequence). CDR3 nucleotide sequence: TGTGCCAGCACCACCAGCGGGACAGGGGCTGAAAAACTGTTTTTT. Its translation: CASTTSGTGAEKLFF.

This clonotype was counted a few times. The chain employs TRBV18 and TRBJ2-1; TRBD2 aligns across 8 bases. J lost 2 bases, V lost 6 bases, and 9 bases had no gene match. This CDR3 spans 16 amino acids. Per germline, CDR1 KGHSH and CDR2 LQKENI. Here the CDR3 reads CASSRVSGRTYNEQFF. DNA of the CDR3: TGTGCCAGCTCCCGGGTGAGCGGGAGAACCTACAATGAGCAGTTCTTC.

The chain uses TRBV6-1 and TRBJ2-1, with a weak D call TRBD2 (5 bases). CDR1 and CDR2 from the germline V gene are MNHNS and SASEGT. Trimming stripped 4 bases from V and 9 bases from J, with 13 bases between. The CDR3 covers 13 residues. The CDR3 reads CASSVDSQFEQFF. The CDR3 bases are TGTGCCAGCAGTGTGGACTCCCAATTTGAGCAGTTCTTC.

The chain is built from TRBV12-3 or TRBV12-4 and TRBJ2-1; 7 bases map to TRBD2. This CDR3 contains 16 residues. Trimming at V came to 6 bases and at J to 4 bases, leaving 12 bases not matched to a gene. In DNA form, the CDR3 reads TGTGCCAGCAGACCGTTCGGAGCGGGGTGGTACAATGAGCAGTTCTTC. The encoded protein is CASRPFGAGWYNEQFF.

This chain uses TRBV14 with TRBJ2-7; no clear D. The CDR3 runs to 14 residues. The V end lost 4 bases, the J end lost 4 bases, and 14 bases lay between the germline ends. Per germline, CDR1 SGHDN and CDR2 FVKESK. CDR3 sequence (DNA): TGTGCCAGCAGCCCCGGCCAGTTGGGATACGAGCAGTACTTC. Protein sequence: CASSPGQLGYEQYF.

The chain combines TRBV7-2 with TRBJ2-5; 12 nucleotides agree with TRBD2. CDR1 and CDR2 from the germline V gene are SGHTA and FQGNSA. Germline trimming cut 5 bases from V and 5 bases from J; bases unmatched to any gene: 9. The CDR3 consists of 16 residues. The CDR3, as DNA: TGTGCCAGCAGCCCAAGACTAGCGGGAGCCCAGGAGACCCAGTACTTC. This translates into CASSPRLAGAQETQYF.

This clonotype was counted ten times or more. The chain links TRBV29-1 to TRBJ2-1; TRBD2 aligns across 9 bases. The CDR3 runs 15 residues. From germline, CDR1 is SQVTM and CDR2 ANQGSEA. Germline trimming cut 0 bases from V and 6 bases from J; bases unmatched to any gene: 6. In DNA form, the CDR3 reads TGCAGCGTTGAAGAGTGGGGCGGGGGGGCCAATGAGCAGTTCTTC. Translating gives CSVEEWGGGANEQFF.